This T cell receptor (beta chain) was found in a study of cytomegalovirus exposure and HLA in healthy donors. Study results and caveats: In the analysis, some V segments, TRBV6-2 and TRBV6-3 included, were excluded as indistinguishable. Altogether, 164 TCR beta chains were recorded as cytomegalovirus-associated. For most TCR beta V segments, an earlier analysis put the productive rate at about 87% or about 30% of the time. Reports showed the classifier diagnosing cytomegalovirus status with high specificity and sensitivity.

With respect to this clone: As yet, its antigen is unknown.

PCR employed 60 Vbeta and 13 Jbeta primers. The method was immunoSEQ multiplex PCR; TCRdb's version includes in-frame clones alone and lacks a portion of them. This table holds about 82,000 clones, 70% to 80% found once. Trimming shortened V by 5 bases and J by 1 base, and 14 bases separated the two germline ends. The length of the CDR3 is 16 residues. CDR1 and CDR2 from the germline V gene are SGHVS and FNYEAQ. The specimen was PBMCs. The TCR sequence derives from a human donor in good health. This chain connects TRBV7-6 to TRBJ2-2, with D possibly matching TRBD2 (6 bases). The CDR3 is CASSPLGGENTGELFF. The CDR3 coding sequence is TGTGCCAGCAGCCCACTGGGCGGGGAGAACACCGGGGAGCTGTTTTTT.